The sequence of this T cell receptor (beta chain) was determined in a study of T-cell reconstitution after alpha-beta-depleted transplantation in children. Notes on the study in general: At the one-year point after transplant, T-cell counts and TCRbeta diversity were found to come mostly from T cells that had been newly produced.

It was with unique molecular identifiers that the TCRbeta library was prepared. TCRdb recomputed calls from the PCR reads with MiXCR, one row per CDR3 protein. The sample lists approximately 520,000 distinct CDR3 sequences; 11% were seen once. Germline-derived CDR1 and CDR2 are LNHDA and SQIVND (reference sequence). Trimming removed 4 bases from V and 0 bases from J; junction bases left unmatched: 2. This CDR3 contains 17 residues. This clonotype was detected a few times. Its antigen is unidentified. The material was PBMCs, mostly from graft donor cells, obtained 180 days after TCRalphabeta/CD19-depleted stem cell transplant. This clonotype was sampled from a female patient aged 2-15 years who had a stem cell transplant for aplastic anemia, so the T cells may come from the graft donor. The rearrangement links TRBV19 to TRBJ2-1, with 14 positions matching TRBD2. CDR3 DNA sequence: TGTGCCAGTAGTACCGGGACTAGCGGGAGCTCCTACAATGAGCAGTTCTTC. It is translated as CASSTGTSGSSYNEQFF.